These 8 T cell receptor beta chains were all obtained from the same sample, sequenced in a study of shared clonotypes between healthy human individuals. Assay used: immunoSEQ multiplex PCR; TCRdb lists only in-frame clones, some missing. Among 2 million to 3 million clones listed, 80% to 95% were seen once. Sequencing used naive CD4+ T cells from PBMCs. The subset is: CD45RA+ positively selected. These receptors were collected from a man aged 18 to 29 in good health. Some clones in this sample may be carry-over from other donors' samples.

This chain connects TRBV5-6 to TRBJ1-4; D uncertain. V lost 3 bases, J lost 7 bases, and 16 bases lay in between. Germline CDR1 reads SGHDT; CDR2 reads YYEEEE. This CDR3 is built from 15 residues. The CDR3 here is CASSSRTDGGEKLFF. DNA for the CDR3: TGTGCCAGCAGCTCACGGACCGACGGTGGTGAAAAACTGTTTTTT.

This clone was detected only once. The rearrangement joins TRBV5-8 to TRBJ1-2; 10 positions match TRBD1. Trimming cost V 0 bases and J 8 bases; bases outside gene matches: 4. From germline, CDR1 is SGHTS and CDR2 YDEGEE. The CDR3 has 14 residues. Here the CDR3 reads CASSLEGTGVGYTF. CDR3 DNA sequence: TGTGCCAGCAGCTTGGAAGGGACAGGGGTAGGCTACACCTTC.

The CDR3 spells CASQNRVGNYEQYF. CDR3 sequence (DNA): TGTGCCAGTCAGAACAGGGTTGGGAACTACGAGCAGTACTTC. This chain links TRBV19 with TRBJ2-7; D perhaps matches TRBD1 (6 bases). Germline V lookup: CDR1 LNHDA, CDR2 SQIVND (reference sequence). Trimming removed 8 bases at V and 3 bases at J, with 17 bases between. This CDR3 region has 14 residues.

The rearrangement joins TRBV5-6 to TRBJ2-2; no reliable D call. V shed 2 bases and J shed 1 base, with 18 bases lying between them. Germline V gene lookup returns CDR1 SGHDT and CDR2 YYEEEE. The CDR3 extends over 18 amino acids. Here the CDR3 reads CASSFRMASPKNTGELFF. The CDR3 DNA follows: TGTGCCAGCAGCTTTAGGATGGCCTCCCCCAAGAACACCGGGGAGCTGTTTTTT.

The chain uses TRBV27 and TRBJ1-5, with D tentatively TRBD1 (5 bases). The CDR3 has 13 residues. The germline V and J ends were trimmed by 6 bases and 4 bases, with 10 bases remaining between them. Germline V gives CDR1 MNHEY, CDR2 SMNVEV (reference sequence). The DNA for the CDR3 is TGTGCCAGCAGACGAGACAGAAATCAGCCCCAGCATTTT. Translated: CASRRDRNQPQHF.

Comment on this clone: One end of the junction is discordant with germline, which a read error may explain. The chain is built from TRBV19 and TRBJ1-4; the D gene is possibly TRBD1 (5 bases). This CDR3 is built from 16 residues. CDR1 and CDR2 from the germline V gene are LNHDA and SQIVND (reference sequence). CDR3 DNA sequence: TGTGCCAGCAGTAACCCCCCGACCGGGGCAAGCGAAAAACTGTTTTTT. This codes for CASSNPPTGASEKLFF.

This sequence joins TRBV2 and TRBJ2-1; 8 positions match TRBD2. Germline assignment: CDR1 SNHLY and CDR2 FYNNEI. This CDR3 region has 13 residues. Trimming removed 6 bases from V and 7 bases from J; junction bases left unmatched: 5. This CDR3 reads CASSPGLGNEQFF. For the CDR3, the DNA is TGTGCCAGCAGCCCGGGACTAGGGAATGAGCAGTTCTTC.

This sequence joins TRBV18 and TRBJ2-1; TRBD1 aligns across 10 bases. Trimming took 6 bases from V and 2 from J; bases not matched to a gene: 4. The CDR3 has 15 amino acids. Germline-derived CDR1 and CDR2 are KGHSH and LQKENI. The CDR3 loop reads CASSMDRGAYNEQFF. The CDR3 DNA sequence: TGTGCCAGCTCTATGGACAGGGGGGCCTACAATGAGCAGTTCTTC.